This T cell receptor (beta chain) appears in the sequencing data of a study of human T cells and chemical hapten exposure. On the study more broadly: All patients underwent weekly scalp dosing with diphenylcyclopropenone for the full approximately 25-week study. Patients, largely female, had alopecia areata, totalis or universalis.

The CDR3 has 15 residues. Germline-derived CDR1 and CDR2 are SGDLS and YYNGEE. V shed 1 base and J shed 2 bases, with 10 bases lying between them. Notes on the study in general: Sensitization with DPC brought no change to TCRs above 1 in 1000 in frequency.

Unique molecular identifiers were attached to individual cDNA molecules within the library. Source study methods: Individual samples carried between about 23,224 and 690,600 TCRs, with about 88,000 as the median. TCRdb reprocessed the reads via MiXCR and lists one record per CDR3 protein. V and J calls and clone size were set by TCRdb, not the authors. The sample carries 4,000 to 5,000 distinct CDR3 sequences, just under 50% recorded once. With regard to this clonotype: The antigen is unknown.

As for treatment: therapeutic diphenylcyclopropenone sensitization with weekly scalp DPC. The chain links TRBV9 to TRBJ2-1, with a tentative D call TRBD2 (6 bases). This TCR was sampled from an adult with alopecia areata. Some clones in this sample may be carry-over from other donors' samples. This table probably holds off-target reads from a library built for another chain. The specimen was whole blood, collected before DPC sensitization or 2, 6, or about 24 weeks after (not recorded which). The CDR3: CASSVTGLPYNEQFF. The CDR3 coding sequence is TGTGCCAGCAGCGTAACGGGACTGCCCTACAATGAGCAGTTCTTC.